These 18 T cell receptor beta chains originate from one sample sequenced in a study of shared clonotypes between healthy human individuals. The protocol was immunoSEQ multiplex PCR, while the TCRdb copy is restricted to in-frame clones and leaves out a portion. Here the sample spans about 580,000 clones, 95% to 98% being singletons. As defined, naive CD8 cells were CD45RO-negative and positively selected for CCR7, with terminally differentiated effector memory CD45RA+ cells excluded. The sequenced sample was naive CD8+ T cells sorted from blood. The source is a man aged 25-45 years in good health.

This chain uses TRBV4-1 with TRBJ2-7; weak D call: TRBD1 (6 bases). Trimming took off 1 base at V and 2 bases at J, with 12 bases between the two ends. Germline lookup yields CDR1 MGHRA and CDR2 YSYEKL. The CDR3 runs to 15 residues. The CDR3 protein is CASSQVGTTAYEQYF. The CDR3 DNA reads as TGCGCCAGCAGCCAAGTGGGGACAACGGCCTACGAGCAGTACTTC.

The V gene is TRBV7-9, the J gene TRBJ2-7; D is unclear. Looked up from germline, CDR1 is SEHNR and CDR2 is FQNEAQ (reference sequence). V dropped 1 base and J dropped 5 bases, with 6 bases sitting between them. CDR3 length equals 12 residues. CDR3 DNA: TGTGCCAGCAGCTTAGAACACAACGAGCAGTACTTC. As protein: CASSLEHNEQYF.

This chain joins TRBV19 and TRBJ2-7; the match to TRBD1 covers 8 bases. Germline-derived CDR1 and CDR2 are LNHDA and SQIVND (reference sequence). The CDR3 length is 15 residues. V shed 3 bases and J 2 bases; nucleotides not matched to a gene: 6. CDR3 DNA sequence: TGTGCCAGTAGTATGACGGACAGGGCGACCTACGAGCAGTACTTC. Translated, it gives CASSMTDRATYEQYF.

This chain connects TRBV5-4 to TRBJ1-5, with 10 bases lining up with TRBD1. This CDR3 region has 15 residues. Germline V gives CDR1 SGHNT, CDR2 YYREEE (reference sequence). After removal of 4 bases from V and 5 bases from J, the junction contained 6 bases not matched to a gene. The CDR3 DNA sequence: TGTGCCAGCAGCCCCGGGACAGGGGCGGATCAGCCCCAGCATTTT. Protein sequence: CASSPGTGADQPQHF.

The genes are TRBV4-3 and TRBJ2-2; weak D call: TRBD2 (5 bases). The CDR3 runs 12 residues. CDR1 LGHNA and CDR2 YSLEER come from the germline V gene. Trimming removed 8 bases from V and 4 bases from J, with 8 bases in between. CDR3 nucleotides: TGCGCCAGCGGCGGGTTCACCGGGGAGCTGTTTTTT. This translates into CASGGFTGELFF.

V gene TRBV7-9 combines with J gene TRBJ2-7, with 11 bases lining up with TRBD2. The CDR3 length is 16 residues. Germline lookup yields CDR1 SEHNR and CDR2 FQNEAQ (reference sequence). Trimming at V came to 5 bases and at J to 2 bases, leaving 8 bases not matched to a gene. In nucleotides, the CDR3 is TGTGCCAGCAGCCCCACTAGCGGGAGATTCCCCTACGAGCAGTACTTC. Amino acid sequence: CASSPTSGRFPYEQYF.

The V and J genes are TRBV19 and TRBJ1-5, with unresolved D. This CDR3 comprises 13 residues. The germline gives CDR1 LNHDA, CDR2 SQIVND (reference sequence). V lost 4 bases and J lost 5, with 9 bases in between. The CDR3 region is CASSSGLDQPQHF. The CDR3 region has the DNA TGTGCCAGTAGTAGTGGACTCGATCAGCCCCAGCATTTT.

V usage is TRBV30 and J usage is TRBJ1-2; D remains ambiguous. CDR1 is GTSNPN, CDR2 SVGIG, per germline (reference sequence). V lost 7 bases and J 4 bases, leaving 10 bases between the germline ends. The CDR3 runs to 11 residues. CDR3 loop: CAYDGIYGYTF. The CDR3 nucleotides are TGTGCCTACGACGGGATCTATGGCTACACCTTC.

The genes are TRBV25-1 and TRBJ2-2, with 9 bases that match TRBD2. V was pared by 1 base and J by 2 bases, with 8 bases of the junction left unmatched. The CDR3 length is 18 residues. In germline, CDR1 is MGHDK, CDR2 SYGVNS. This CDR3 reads CASSEFTTSGLNTGELFF. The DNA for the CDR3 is TGTGCCAGCAGTGAATTCACCACTAGCGGGCTAAACACCGGGGAGCTGTTTTTT.

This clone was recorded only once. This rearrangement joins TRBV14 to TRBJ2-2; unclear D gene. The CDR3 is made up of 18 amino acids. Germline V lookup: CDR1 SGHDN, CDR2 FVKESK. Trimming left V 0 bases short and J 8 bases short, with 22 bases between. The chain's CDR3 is CASSQDVRLSPGRGELFF. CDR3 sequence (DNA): TGTGCCAGCAGCCAAGATGTGAGGCTTTCGCCCGGCCGGGGGGAGCTGTTTTTT.

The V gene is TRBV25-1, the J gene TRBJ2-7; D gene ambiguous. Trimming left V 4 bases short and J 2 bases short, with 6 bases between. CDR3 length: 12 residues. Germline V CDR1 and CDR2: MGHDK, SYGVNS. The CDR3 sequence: CASSVIPYEQYF. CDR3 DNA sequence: TGTGCCAGCAGTGTGATTCCCTACGAGCAGTACTTC.

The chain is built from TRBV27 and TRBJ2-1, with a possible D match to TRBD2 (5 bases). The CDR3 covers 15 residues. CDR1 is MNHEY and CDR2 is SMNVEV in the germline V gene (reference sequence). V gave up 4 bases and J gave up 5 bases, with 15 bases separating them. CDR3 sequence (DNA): TGTGCCAGCAGTTCCCCAGCGGAAGGTCACAATGAGCAGTTCTTC. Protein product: CASSSPAEGHNEQFF.

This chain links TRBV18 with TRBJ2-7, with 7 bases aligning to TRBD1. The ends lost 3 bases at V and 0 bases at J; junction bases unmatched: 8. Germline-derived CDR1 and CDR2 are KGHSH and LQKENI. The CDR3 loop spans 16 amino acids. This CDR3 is CASSPLDRESSYEQYF. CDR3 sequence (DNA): TGTGCCAGCTCACCGCTCGACAGGGAGAGCTCCTACGAGCAGTACTTC. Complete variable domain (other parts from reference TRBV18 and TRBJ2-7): NAGVMQNPRHLVRRRGQEARLRCSPMKGHSHVYWYRQLPEEGLKFMVYLQKENIIDESGMPKERFSAEFPKEGPSILRIQQVVRGDSAAYFCASSPLDRESSYEQYFGPGTRLTVT.

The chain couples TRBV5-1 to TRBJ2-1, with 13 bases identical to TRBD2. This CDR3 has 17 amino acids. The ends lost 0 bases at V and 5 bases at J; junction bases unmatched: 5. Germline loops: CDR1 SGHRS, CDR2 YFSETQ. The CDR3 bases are TGCGCCAGCAGCTTGGAACTAGCGGGAGGGCCGCACAATGAGCAGTTCTTC. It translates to CASSLELAGGPHNEQFF.

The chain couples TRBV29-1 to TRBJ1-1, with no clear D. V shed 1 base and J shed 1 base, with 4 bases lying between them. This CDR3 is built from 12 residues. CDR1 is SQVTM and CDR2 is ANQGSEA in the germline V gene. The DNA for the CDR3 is TGCAGCGTTGAAGGGCAGAACACTGAAGCTTTCTTT. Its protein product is CSVEGQNTEAFF.

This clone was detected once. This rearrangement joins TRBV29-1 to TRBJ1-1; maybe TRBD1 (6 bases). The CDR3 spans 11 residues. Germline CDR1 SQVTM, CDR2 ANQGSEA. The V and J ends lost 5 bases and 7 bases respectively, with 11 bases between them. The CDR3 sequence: CSVRGGGEAFF. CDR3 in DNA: TGCAGCGTTAGAGGGGGGGGTGAAGCTTTCTTT.

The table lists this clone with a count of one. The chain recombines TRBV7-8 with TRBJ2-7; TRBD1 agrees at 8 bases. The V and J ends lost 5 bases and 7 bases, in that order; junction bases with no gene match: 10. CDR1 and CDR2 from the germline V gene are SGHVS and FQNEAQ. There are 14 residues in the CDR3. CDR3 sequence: CASSRSRTGQEQYF. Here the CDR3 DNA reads TGTGCCAGCAGCCGTAGTCGGACAGGGCAGGAGCAGTACTTC.

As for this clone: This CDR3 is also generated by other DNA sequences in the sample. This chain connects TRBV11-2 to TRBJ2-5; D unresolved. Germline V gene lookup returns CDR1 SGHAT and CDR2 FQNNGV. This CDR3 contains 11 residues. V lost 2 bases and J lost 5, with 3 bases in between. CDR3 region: CASSLHETQYF. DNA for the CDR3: TGTGCCAGCAGCTTACATGAGACCCAGTACTTC.